This T cell receptor (beta chain) was identified during a study of naive and memory T cell subsets (dated by TCRdb to the late 2010s). Concerning the study at large: In the figure summarizing the skin biopsy and whole blood samples, some 10 blood donors, 7 tuberculin skin test biopsies and 3 saline control biopsies were reported. PCR2 was typically a SYBR Green qPCR stopped at a set threshold; low-input samples could instead use end-point PCR (approximately 6 cycles).

Study-wide conclusions, independent of this receptor: The RNA-based method was acknowledged as potentially sensitive to TCR transcript changes with T cell activation and differentiation.

Of note for this clonotype: Its target antigen remains unknown. No clone much larger than this one lies a single base away; base qualities are absent.

A robust, sensitive protocol for the amplification, sequencing and analysis of TCRs was described in the study, in which 3' ligation of a UMI-containing oligonucleotide to TCR cDNA was used. Whole blood analysis involved drawing roughly 2.5 ml of peripheral blood from adult healthy volunteers into Tempus tubes and then extracting RNA following the manufacturer's instructions. Total RNA, without cell sorting, was DNase treated with RQ1 DNase before reverse transcription, targeting 1 to 1000 ng input. To check how robust the pipeline was in samples where T cells make up a minority population, libraries were built from skin biopsies and whole blood. The library was built by means of 5' RACE. Four rounds of PCR, run with the SP2 primer together with nested alpha and beta constant region primers, were used to amplify the ligated cDNA. TCR RNA was reverse transcribed with SuperScript IV using alpha and beta constant region primers for the blood and skin samples. T4 RNA ligase 1 was used to ligate an oligonucleotide containing the Illumina SP2 primer and a UMI to the 3' end of the cDNA. To prevent hairpin formation, the 12-nucleotide UMI was made up of two random hexamers with an eight-base spacer between them. TCR alpha and beta chain libraries were processed separately from the second PCR onward, with dual indexing for multiplexing. After pooling, the indexed libraries were analyzed by capillary electrophoresis and sequenced on either an Illumina MiSeq or NextSeq. PhiX DNA at about 5-8% was spiked into libraries to increase base diversity and improve cluster recognition. From the authors' description of their analysis: Demultiplexor extracted UMIs from read 2, combined them with read 1 TCR sequence, and split reads by sample indices. V and J genes and V-J junctions were identified by Decombinator, and each TCR was assigned a five-part identifier that included V and J deletions. UMIs were used by Collapsinator to correct sequencing errors and PCR amplification heterogeneity, so that a UMI-based abundance was obtained for each TCR. CDR3Translator turned identifiers into nucleotide sequence, translated that sequence into amino acids, and pulled out CDR3 regions based on terminal motifs. Error-corrected alpha and beta TCR counts from blood and skin were compared after normalization to input RNA amount. In TCRdb, the public reads were trimmed at Q25 with fastp and aligned with MiXCR, with productive beta chains retained. Every entry covers one CDR3 protein and lists the most common genes and DNA from its rows. The V and J calls and clone size are TCRdb's, not the authors'. The sample table records about 62,000 distinct CDR3 sequences; more than 6.5% of these occur just once. The biggest ten clones account for 15% to 20% of the sample.

The CDR1 and CDR2 encoded by the germline V gene are MNHNS and SASEGT. From cysteine to phenylalanine, the CDR3 is 12 amino acids long. The sequence is cut down to CDR3 DNA, 36 bases in frame from base 1. Trimming costs V 7 bases and J 7 bases, and their ends lie 14 bases apart. This chain joins TRBV6-1 to TRBJ2-7; TRBD1 might be the D gene, on 6 matching bases. The source of this sequence is a female donor in good health. The nucleotides are TGTGCCAGCATGGACAGAATTCTGGAGCAGTACTTC. The translation is CASMDRILEQYF.